Listed here are 20 T cell receptor beta chains from one sample, sequenced in a study of T cell changes during pregnancy in multiple sclerosis. Using immunoSEQ multiplex PCR, the repertoire was profiled, and TCRdb retains in-frame clones only, with some absent. Among about 99,000 clones listed, around 91% were seen once. Sample: peripheral blood, taken after pregnancy. The receptor set was obtained from a female donor with multiple sclerosis, enrolled in a pregnancy study.

The rearrangement links TRBV5-4 to TRBJ2-6, with TRBD1 as a possible D gene (6 bases). The V end was cut by 0 bases, the J end by 4 bases, with 11 bases between. The germline V gene has CDR1 SGHNT and CDR2 YYREEE (reference sequence). The CDR3 is made up of 16 amino acids. CDR3 protein: CASSLGLGAGANVLTF. The DNA for the CDR3 is TGTGCCAGCAGCTTGGGGTTGGGGGCCGGGGCCAACGTCCTGACTTTC.

The chain carries TRBV4-3 and TRBJ2-3; a possible D gene is TRBD1 (5 bases). The CDR3 is 16 amino acids. V shed 0 bases and J shed 6 bases, with 16 bases lying between them. The germline gives CDR1 LGHNA, CDR2 YSLEER. In nucleotides, the CDR3 is TGCGCCAGCAGCCAAGATGGAGACAGCTACAGCGATACGCAGTATTTT. This sequence encodes CASSQDGDSYSDTQYF.

This rearrangement joins TRBV7-9 to TRBJ2-3, with D unresolved. V dropped 3 bases and J dropped 4 bases, with 2 bases sitting between them. The CDR3 is made up of 11 amino acids. Looked up from germline, CDR1 is SEHNR and CDR2 is FQNEAQ (reference sequence). In DNA form, the CDR3 reads TGTGCCAGCAGCTTCTCAGATACGCAGTATTTT. This codes for CASSFSDTQYF.

V and J are TRBV6-1 and TRBJ1-1, with D maybe TRBD1 (5 bases). This CDR3 has 15 residues. Germline assignment: CDR1 MNHNS and CDR2 SASEGT. Trimming removed 6 bases from V and 3 bases from J, with 17 bases in between. CDR3 in amino acids: CASSPGHGGDTEAFF. Written as DNA, the CDR3 is TGTGCCAGCAGCCCTGGACACGGAGGGGACACTGAAGCTTTCTTT.

This sequence joins TRBV4-1 and TRBJ1-5, with a weak D call TRBD1 (6 bases). V lost 3 bases and J 4 bases, leaving 10 bases between the germline ends. The CDR3 has 14 residues. CDR1 MGHRA and CDR2 YSYEKL come from the germline V gene. This chain's CDR3 is CASSHPGQNQPQHF. The CDR3 region has the DNA TGCGCCAGCAGCCATCCCGGACAGAATCAGCCCCAGCATTTT.

The chain carries TRBV20-1 and TRBJ1-1; D unclear. Trimming removed 4 bases from V and 1 base from J, with 4 bases in between. Germline values: CDR1 DFQATT, CDR2 SNEGSKA (reference sequence). This CDR3 comprises 11 residues. This CDR3 is CSAIRNTEAFF. The CDR3 DNA sequence: TGCAGTGCTATCCGGAACACTGAAGCTTTCTTT.

The table lists this clone with a count of one. The genes are TRBV9 and TRBJ1-4; D perhaps matches TRBD1 (5 bases). The germline CDR1 and CDR2 sequences are SGDLS and YYNGEE. The CDR3 length is 16 residues. Trimming removed 0 bases at V and 2 bases at J, with 11 bases between. The CDR3 sequence: CASSVDSGRTNEKLFF. CDR3 sequence (DNA): TGTGCCAGCAGCGTAGATTCAGGGCGTACTAATGAAAAACTGTTTTTT. The full variable domain, rest sourced from reference TRBV9 and TRBJ1-4, is DSGVTQTPKHLITATGQRVTLRCSPRSGDLSVYWYQQSLDQGLQFLIQYYNGEERAKGNILERFSAQQFPDLHSELNLSSLELGDSALYFCASSVDSGRTNEKLFFGSGTQLSVL.

The chain combines TRBV30 with TRBJ2-3, with 8 nucleotides matching TRBD2. This CDR3 is built from 16 residues. Trimming removed 0 bases from V and 6 bases from J; junction bases left unmatched: 11. Germline-derived CDR1 and CDR2 are GTSNPN and SVGIG (reference sequence). This CDR3 reads CAWSVQCRGGHDTQYF. The CDR3 coding sequence is TGTGCCTGGAGTGTACAATGTCGGGGGGGCCATGATACGCAGTATTTT. The full variable domain, with the rest looked up from reference TRBV30 and TRBJ2-3, is SQTIHQWPATLVQPVGSPLSLECTVEGTSNPNLYWYRQAAGRGLQLLFYSVGIGQISSEVPQNLSASRPQDRQFILSSKKLLLSDSGFYLCAWSVQCRGGHDTQYFGPGTRLTVL.

The CDR3 loop reads CASSLDPSRQMNTEAFF. DNA of the CDR3: TGTGCCAGCAGCTTGGACCCCTCTCGACAGATGAACACTGAAGCTTTCTTT. The chain combines TRBV5-5 with TRBJ1-1; a weak D match, TRBD1 (5 bases). Per germline, CDR1 SGHKS and CDR2 YYEKEE (reference sequence). The CDR3 contains 17 residues. Trimming took 0 bases from V and 0 from J, leaving 15 bases between them.

This clone came up once. The genes are TRBV7-8 and TRBJ2-3; no clear D. Germline lookup yields CDR1 SGHVS and CDR2 FQNEAQ. This CDR3 is 15 amino acids long. V was pared by 1 base and J by 1 base, with 9 bases between. CDR3: CASSLGLRGTDTQYF. The DNA of the CDR3 is TGTGCCAGCAGCTTAGGTCTTCGGGGCACAGATACGCAGTATTTT. Variable domain in full (rest from reference TRBV7-8 and TRBJ2-3): GAGVSQSPRYKVAKRGQDVALRCDPISGHVSLFWYQQALGQGPEFLTYFQNEAQLDKSGLPSDRFFAERPEGSVSTLKIQRTQQEDSAVYLCASSLGLRGTDTQYFGPGTRLTVL.

The rearrangement joins TRBV7-2 to TRBJ2-2; a weak D match, TRBD2 (6 bases). The V and J ends lost 7 bases and 2 bases respectively, with 14 bases between them. Looked up from germline, CDR1 is SGHTA and CDR2 is FQGNSA. CDR3 length equals 15 residues. This chain's CDR3 is CASISGTANTGELFF. In nucleotides, the CDR3 is TGTGCCAGCATCTCCGGGACTGCTAACACCGGGGAGCTGTTTTTT.

The gene calls are TRBV7-6 and TRBJ2-1; TRBD2 is a possible D gene (5 bases). V was clipped by 2 bases and J by 9 bases, with 11 bases between them. The germline gives CDR1 SGHVS, CDR2 FNYEAQ. This CDR3 contains 13 residues. This CDR3 reads CASSLRTEVEQFF. CDR3 nucleotides: TGTGCCAGCAGCTTACGCACGGAGGTTGAGCAGTTCTTC.

V usage is TRBV5-4 and J usage is TRBJ2-3, with TRBD2 as a possible D gene (6 bases). Germline V gives CDR1 SGHNT, CDR2 YYREEE (reference sequence). This CDR3 region has 17 residues. V was pared by 4 bases and J by 0 bases, with 18 bases between. Here the CDR3 reads CASSLPGAGTSTDTQYF. In DNA, the CDR3 is TGTGCCAGCAGCCTGCCTGGGGCGGGGACTAGCACAGATACGCAGTATTTT.

This clone appeared once. The chain has TRBV5-1 and TRBJ1-3, with unresolved D. The germline gives CDR1 SGHRS, CDR2 YFSETQ. The CDR3 contains 15 residues. V dropped 1 base and J dropped 2 bases, with 10 bases sitting between them. The CDR3 DNA is TGCGCCAGCAGCTTGCACGGAGGTACTGGAAACACCATATATTTT. It is translated as CASSLHGGTGNTIYF.

The chain links TRBV7-2 to TRBJ1-5; 7 nucleotides line up with TRBD1. Per the germline V gene, CDR1 is SGHTA and CDR2 is FQGNSA. Germline trimming cut 5 bases from V and 4 bases from J; bases unmatched to any gene: 17. The CDR3 is made up of 18 amino acids. CDR3 protein: CASSRGGAGTLSNQPQHF. CDR3 DNA: TGTGCCAGCAGCCGAGGGGGCGCAGGTACCCTTTCTAATCAGCCCCAGCATTTT.

The J gene is TRBJ1-2, the V gene TRBV19; no reliable D call. The CDR3 totals 17 residues. V was pared by 5 bases and J by 3 bases, with 22 bases between. The germline V gene has CDR1 LNHDA and CDR2 SQIVND (reference sequence). The CDR3 DNA is TGTGCCAGTAGTGACGGAACACGGGGAGGAAAGGACTATGGCTACACCTTC. Translating gives CASSDGTRGGKDYGYTF. Full variable domain (rest looked up from reference TRBV19 and TRBJ1-2): DGGITQSPKYLFRKEGQNVTLSCEQNLNHDAMYWYRQDPGQGLRLIYYSQIVNDFQKGDIAEGYSVSREKKESFPLTVTSAQKNPTAFYLCASSDGTRGGKDYGYTFGSGTRLTVV.

V is TRBV27 and J is TRBJ2-7, with a tentative D call TRBD2 (6 bases). Germline lookup yields CDR1 MNHEY and CDR2 SMNVEV (reference sequence). The CDR3 sequence is 15 residues long. V was pared by 4 bases and J by 4 bases, with 17 bases between. CDR3 in amino acids: CASSSPGLHRYEQYF. The CDR3 bases are TGTGCCAGCAGTTCCCCGGGACTCCACCGTTACGAGCAGTACTTC.

J is TRBJ1-1 and V is TRBV28; 10 bases align to TRBD1. Per the germline V gene, CDR1 is MDHEN and CDR2 is SYDVKM. There are 15 residues in the CDR3. Unmatched junction bases numbered 13, after V lost 11 bases and J lost 4 bases. CDR3 residues: CAGGGSGTGVTEAFF. CDR3 sequence (DNA): TGTGCCGGGGGGGGCTCCGGGACAGGGGTCACTGAAGCTTTCTTT. The variable domain in full, completed from reference TRBV28 and TRBJ1-1, reads DVKVTQSSRYLVKRTGEKVFLECVQDMDHENMFWYRQDPGLGLRLIYFSYDVKMKEKGDIPEGYSVSREKKERFSLILESASTNQTSMYLCAGGGSGTGVTEAFFGQGTRLTVV.

The chain joins TRBV5-4 to TRBJ2-7; 8 bases fit TRBD2. CDR1 is SGHNT, CDR2 YYREEE, per germline (reference sequence). With 3 bases clipped from V and 4 bases from J, the junction kept 6 bases outside the gene matches. This CDR3 is 14 amino acids long. DNA for the CDR3: TGTGCCAGCAGCTCGACGTTAGCGGGATACGAGCAGTACTTC. Translated: CASSSTLAGYEQYF.

The chain links TRBV9 to TRBJ2-5; 9 nucleotides line up with TRBD1. The CDR3 consists of 15 residues. Looked up from germline, CDR1 is SGDLS and CDR2 is YYNGEE. V lost 1 base and J lost 2; bases outside the gene matches: 3. CDR3 sequence: CASSVTGQGQETQYF. In DNA form, the CDR3 reads TGTGCCAGCAGCGTAACCGGACAGGGGCAAGAGACCCAGTACTTC.